Below are 28 T cell receptor beta chains sequenced from a single sample in a study of a mutant IDH1 vaccine in newly diagnosed glioma. Using immunoSEQ multiplex PCR, the repertoire was profiled, and TCRdb retains in-frame clones only, with some absent. The sample has some 120,000 clones; about four fifths are singletons. Time point indicated: week 11, during vaccination. Vaccinated patients received 300 ug of mutant IDH1 20-mer peptide per dose, with topical imiquimod. These receptors are not linked to any known antigen. The material sequenced was PBMCs, taken from a glioma patient whose treatment included an IDH1 peptide vaccine. These receptors came from a man aged 40-55 years with glioma.

The chain couples TRBV7-8 to TRBJ1-2; TRBD1 is a possible D gene (6 bases). This CDR3 has 18 residues. The germline CDR1 and CDR2 sequences are SGHVS and FQNEAQ. V lost 3 bases to trimming and J lost 0 bases, with 20 bases between them. This CDR3 reads CASSFPLGQGRTNYGYTF. The CDR3 DNA reads as TGTGCCAGCAGCTTCCCGCTTGGGCAGGGGAGGACTAACTATGGCTACACCTTC.

The genes are TRBV6-6 and TRBJ1-6, with D hard to call. CDR1 MNHNY and CDR2 SVGAGI come from the germline V gene (reference sequence). V was pared by 5 bases and J by 3 bases, with 5 bases between. This CDR3 comprises 13 residues. The CDR3 DNA is TGTGCCAGCAGTCCGTACTATAATTCACCCCTCCACTTT. Protein: CASSPYYNSPLHF.

V is TRBV29-1 and J is TRBJ1-5; D is undetermined. V dropped 6 bases and J dropped 3 bases, with 12 bases sitting between them. The CDR3 runs 13 residues. Looked up from germline, CDR1 is SQVTM and CDR2 is ANQGSEA. The CDR3 spells CSVIFGLNQPQHF. In DNA form, the CDR3 reads TGCAGCGTGATATTCGGACTCAATCAGCCCCAGCATTTT.

The chain couples TRBV18 to TRBJ1-4; no clear D. The CDR3 has 16 residues. The V gene's germline CDR1 is KGHSH and CDR2 LQKENI. V lost 4 bases, J lost 0 bases, and 12 bases lay in between. CDR3 in amino acids: CASSLTLSATNEKLFF. In nucleotides, the CDR3 is TGTGCCAGCTCACTAACCCTCTCGGCAACTAATGAAAAACTGTTTTTT.

The chain carries TRBV2 and TRBJ2-3; D unclear. Trimming took 6 bases from V and 2 from J, leaving 18 bases between them. CDR1 is SNHLY, CDR2 FYNNEI, per germline. The CDR3 runs to 16 residues. The chain's CDR3 is CASRSRASITTDTQYF. CDR3 coding DNA: TGTGCCAGCAGATCTCGGGCCTCAATTACCACAGATACGCAGTATTTT.

This chain joins TRBV11-1 and TRBJ2-7, with TRBD2 identical over 10 bases. This CDR3 region has 15 residues. Germline trimming cut 5 bases from V and 0 bases from J; bases unmatched to any gene: 4. CDR1 SGHAT and CDR2 FQDESV come from the germline V gene (reference sequence). In nucleotides, the CDR3 is TGTGCCAGCAGCACTATAGCGGGAGGCTCCTACGAGCAGTACTTC. It encodes CASSTIAGGSYEQYF.

The chain links TRBV5-4 to TRBJ2-7, with D perhaps TRBD1 (6 bases). CDR1 and CDR2 (germline): SGHNT, YYREEE (reference sequence). The V gene lost 4 bases and the J gene lost 4 bases, with 21 bases spanning the gap. The CDR3 is made up of 16 amino acids. This CDR3 reads CASSQDSLRGIYEQYF. The CDR3 nucleotides are TGTGCCAGCAGCCAGGACAGTCTGAGAGGGATATACGAGCAGTACTTC.

Comment on this clone: One end of the junction is discordant with germline, which a read error may explain. V and J are TRBV15 and TRBJ2-5; TRBD1 or TRBD2 may be the D gene (7 bases each). The CDR3 length is 14 residues. CDR1 and CDR2 from the germline V gene are LNHNV and YYDKDF (reference sequence). The CDR3 is CASRAGGVQETQYF. The DNA of the CDR3 is TGTGCCTCCAGGGCAGGGGGGGTGCAAGAGACCCAGTACTTC.

The chain carries TRBV5-1 and TRBJ2-3; D ambiguous. Trimming shortened V by 4 bases and J by 0 bases, and 3 bases separated the two germline ends. In germline, CDR1 is SGHRS, CDR2 YFSETQ. The CDR3 runs 12 residues. The CDR3 sequence: CASSPSTDTQYF. CDR3 coding DNA: TGCGCCAGCAGCCCAAGCACAGATACGCAGTATTTT.

The chain uses TRBV28 and TRBJ2-1; 13 positions match TRBD2. J lost 6 bases, V lost 3 bases, and 2 bases had no gene match. This CDR3 is built from 15 residues. Germline loops: CDR1 MDHEN, CDR2 SYDVKM. CDR3 in amino acids: CASSFRTSGSNEQFF. The CDR3 coding sequence is TGTGCCAGCAGTTTTAGGACTAGCGGGAGCAATGAGCAGTTCTTC.

This chain joins TRBV5-8 and TRBJ2-3; possibly TRBD2 for D (6 bases). Trimming took 4 bases from V and 3 from J, leaving 24 bases between them. The CDR3 contains 18 residues. CDR1 and CDR2 from the germline V gene are SGHTS and YDEGEE. CDR3 sequence: CASSPGAAGWLVTDTQYF. The DNA for the CDR3 is TGTGCCAGCAGCCCGGGCGCGGCGGGATGGCTTGTAACAGATACGCAGTATTTT. The variable domain in full, with the rest retrieved from reference TRBV5-8 and TRBJ2-3, is EAGVTQSPTHLIKTRGQQATLRCSPISGHTSVYWYQQALGLGLQFLLWYDEGEERNRGNFPPRFSGRQFPNYSSELNVNALELEDSALYLCASSPGAAGWLVTDTQYFGPGTRLTVL.

The chain joins TRBV6-5 to TRBJ1-3; unclear D gene. Trimming took 2 bases from V and 2 from J, leaving 13 bases between them. This CDR3 region has 16 residues. The germline V gene encodes CDR1 MNHEY and CDR2 SVGAGI. The CDR3 region has the DNA TGTGCCAGCAGTTACGGATTTGCCAATCCTGGAAACACCATATATTTT. This gives the protein CASSYGFANPGNTIYF.

The chain has TRBV9 and TRBJ1-2; no reliable D call. The length of the CDR3 is 15 residues. Germline V gene sequence: CDR1 SGDLS, CDR2 YYNGEE. Trimming removed 3 bases from V and 3 bases from J, with 15 bases in between. The CDR3: CASSAPGWEYYGYTF. CDR3 DNA: TGTGCCAGCAGCGCTCCCGGGTGGGAATACTATGGCTACACCTTC.

The genes are TRBV2 and TRBJ2-3; a possible D gene is TRBD2 (5 bases). The V end was cut by 5 bases, the J end by 4 bases, with 13 bases between. This CDR3 region has 14 residues. CDR1 SNHLY and CDR2 FYNNEI come from the germline V gene. CDR3 nucleotides: TGTGCCAGCAGTTCGAGAGGGCCCCCAGATACGCAGTATTTT. Residues: CASSSRGPPDTQYF. Variable domain in full (rest from reference TRBV2 and TRBJ2-3): EPEVTQTPSHQVTQMGQEVILRCVPISNHLYFYWYRQILGQKVEFLVSFYNNEISEKSEIFDDQFSVERPDGSNFTLKIRSTKLEDSAMYFCASSSRGPPDTQYFGPGTRLTVL.

The chain employs TRBV28 and TRBJ1-5; D not certain. Trimming removed 3 bases from V and 12 bases from J, with 21 bases in between. Germline CDR1 is MDHEN and CDR2 is SYDVKM. The CDR3 loop spans 15 amino acids. The CDR3 is CASSFSYNAARGQHF. In DNA, the CDR3 is TGTGCCAGCAGTTTCTCATACAACGCCGCGCGGGGCCAGCATTTT.

The V call is TRBV6-6, the J call TRBJ2-7, with D perhaps matching TRBD2 (5 bases). V lost 5 bases, J lost 2 bases, and 7 bases lay in between. CDR1 MNHNY and CDR2 SVGAGI come from the germline V gene (reference sequence). CDR3 length: 12 residues. This CDR3 is CASSPSTYEQYF. Written as DNA, the CDR3 is TGTGCCAGCAGTCCTAGCACCTACGAGCAGTACTTC.

This chain uses TRBV14 with TRBJ1-2; no clear D gene. The germline V gene encodes CDR1 SGHDN and CDR2 FVKESK. Trimming removed 4 bases from V and 4 bases from J, with 7 bases in between. This CDR3 has 12 residues. The CDR3, as DNA: TGTGCCAGCAGCCCCTCGCTCTATGGCTACACCTTC. As protein: CASSPSLYGYTF.

The chain is built from TRBV5-1 and TRBJ1-4; 9 positions match TRBD1. V lost 1 base, J lost 5 bases, and 12 bases stayed unmatched. CDR1 is SGHRS and CDR2 is YFSETQ in the germline V gene. The CDR3 contains 18 residues. The CDR3 loop is CASSLFGDRADKNEKLFF. In DNA form, the CDR3 reads TGCGCCAGCAGCTTGTTCGGGGACAGGGCGGATAAGAATGAAAAACTGTTTTTT. Full variable domain (rest looked up from reference TRBV5-1 and TRBJ1-4): KAGVTQTPRYLIKTRGQQVTLSCSPISGHRSVSWYQQTPGQGLQFLFEYFSETQRNKGNFPGRFSGRQFSNSRSEMNVSTLELGDSALYLCASSLFGDRADKNEKLFFGSGTQLSVL.

The chain couples TRBV29-1 to TRBJ2-7; possibly TRBD1 for D (5 bases). CDR3 length equals 12 residues. V lost 6 bases, J lost 4 bases, and 13 bases lay in between. Per the germline V gene, CDR1 is SQVTM and CDR2 is ANQGSEA. CDR3 protein: CSVKETEYEQYF. CDR3 sequence (DNA): TGCAGCGTCAAGGAGACAGAGTACGAGCAGTACTTC.

There are a few counts of this clone. The chain links TRBV7-2 to TRBJ1-5, with 9 bases aligning to TRBD1. After removal of 5 bases from V and 4 bases from J, the junction contained 6 bases not matched to a gene. Germline CDR1 reads SGHTA; CDR2 reads FQGNSA. This CDR3 contains 15 residues. The CDR3 reads CASSRTGVYNQPQHF. The CDR3 bases are TGTGCCAGCAGCCGGACAGGGGTGTATAATCAGCCCCAGCATTTT.

V gene TRBV5-8 combines with J gene TRBJ1-1; perhaps TRBD1 as D (5 bases). Trimming removed 5 bases from V and 7 bases from J, with 18 bases in between. Germline CDR1 reads SGHTS; CDR2 reads YDEGEE. The CDR3 sequence is 14 residues long. CDR3 sequence: CASSPGPVTFEAFF. The CDR3 nucleotides are TGTGCCAGCAGTCCGGGACCAGTTACTTTTGAAGCTTTCTTT.

This clone has a count of ten or more. This sequence joins TRBV19 and TRBJ1-5; TRBD1 might be the D (6 bases). The germline V and J ends were trimmed by 3 bases and 0 bases, with 21 bases remaining between them. CDR3 size: 19 residues. Germline CDR1 reads LNHDA; CDR2 reads SQIVND (reference sequence). CDR3: CASSIPGDRRTISNQPQHF. The CDR3 DNA follows: TGTGCCAGTAGTATTCCAGGAGACAGGAGAACTATTAGCAATCAGCCCCAGCATTTT.

The count of this clone is one. CDR3 DNA: TGTGCCAGCGGAGCGGGGGATATCCTAGGCGAGCAGTACTTC. Its translation: CASGAGDILGEQYF. V gene TRBV2 combines with J gene TRBJ2-7, with 8 bases lining up with TRBD2. V gave up 8 bases and J gave up 6 bases; unmatched junction bases: 12. The germline V gene encodes CDR1 SNHLY and CDR2 FYNNEI. This CDR3 region has 14 residues.

Within the sample, this clone is medium-sized (0.01 to 0.1%). The chain carries TRBV21-1 and TRBJ1-1; TRBD1 reflects the table's D call only, with no check against the DNA. TRBV21-1 is a listed pseudogene. The CDR3 is 16 residues long. The DNA of the CDR3 is TGTGCCAGCAGCACCCTTCCCCAGGGAAGTGTCACTGAAGCTTTCTTT. Translating gives CASSTLPQGSVTEAFF.

This chain connects TRBV7-9 to TRBJ1-2, with 8 positions matching TRBD1. Germline trimming cut 3 bases from V and 2 bases from J; bases unmatched to any gene: 5. The CDR3 covers 15 residues. The V gene's germline CDR1 is SEHNR and CDR2 FQNEAQ (reference sequence). The CDR3 loop reads CASSFPGQGNYGYTF. CDR3 bases: TGTGCCAGCAGCTTCCCTGGACAGGGAAACTATGGCTACACCTTC.

As DNA, the CDR3 is TGTGCCAGCAGCTTAGTGTTAGCGGGTGGGACCGGGGAGCTGTTTTTT. Its protein product is CASSLVLAGGTGELFF. The rearrangement joins TRBV7-8 to TRBJ2-2; 7 bases are a match to TRBD2. The germline gives CDR1 SGHVS, CDR2 FQNEAQ. The V and J ends lost 1 base and 5 bases, in that order; junction bases with no gene match: 7. The CDR3 spans 16 residues. Drawing the rest from reference TRBV7-8 and TRBJ2-2, the complete variable domain is GAGVSQSPRYKVAKRGQDVALRCDPISGHVSLFWYQQALGQGPEFLTYFQNEAQLDKSGLPSDRFFAERPEGSVSTLKIQRTQQEDSAVYLCASSLVLAGGTGELFFGEGSRLTVL.

By proportion, this clone is medium-sized. This rearrangement joins TRBV7-2 to TRBJ1-1; possible D gene TRBD1, 6 bases. Per the germline V gene, CDR1 is SGHTA and CDR2 is FQGNSA. V lost 5 bases to trimming and J lost 3 bases, with 16 bases between them. There are 15 residues in the CDR3. The CDR3 loop is CASSPAGGQDTEAFF. The CDR3 DNA sequence: TGTGCCAGCAGCCCGGCGGGGGGGCAGGACACTGAAGCTTTCTTT.

In this sample, this clone turned up once. The J gene is TRBJ1-5, the V gene TRBV27; D is possibly TRBD1 (6 bases). Germline-derived CDR1 and CDR2 are MNHEY and SMNVEV (reference sequence). V lost 6 bases to trimming and J lost 7 bases, with 22 bases between them. The CDR3 extends over 16 amino acids. CDR3 amino acids: CASSRTPGVWGQPQHF. DNA of the CDR3: TGTGCCAGCAGCCGAACCCCAGGGGTTTGGGGACAGCCCCAGCATTTT.